Below, 5 T cell receptor beta chains from the same sample are listed, as sequenced in a study of blood T cell repertoires in COVID-19. Method: immunoSEQ multiplex PCR; TCRdb's copy keeps in-frame clones and lacks some. The data contain 60,000 to 75,000 clones, over 75% of them seen just once; the ten biggest clones take up less than 8%. The specimen was peripheral blood. These receptors were taken from a man over 45 with active COVID-19.

This sequence joins TRBV7-2 and TRBJ2-7, with TRBD2 as a possible D gene (7 bases). V was trimmed by 4 bases and J by 3 bases, leaving 19 bases between them. This CDR3 is built from 16 residues. Germline CDR1 is SGHTA and CDR2 is FQGNSA. In nucleotides, the CDR3 is TGTGCCAGCAGCTCGGAGGGGGGGCGGGGCCTCTACGAGCAGTACTTC. This translates into CASSSEGGRGLYEQYF.

In its sample, this clone was seen a few times. The CDR3 DNA reads as TGTGCCAGCACTCCGTCGGGACAGACATACAATGAGCAGTTCTTC. It translates to CASTPSGQTYNEQFF. This rearrangement joins TRBV7-8 to TRBJ2-1; TRBD1 agrees at 7 bases. This CDR3 contains 15 residues. Losses at the gene ends were 7 bases for V and 4 bases for J; bases not matched to a gene: 10. CDR1 and CDR2 (germline): SGHVS, FQNEAQ.

This clone was seen a handful of times. CDR3 sequence reads: CASSQVPGGYTF. In DNA, the CDR3 is TGCGCCAGCAGCCAAGTTCCGGGGGGCTACACCTTC. The V call is TRBV4-1, the J call TRBJ1-2; D gene ambiguous. Germline V CDR1 and CDR2: MGHRA, YSYEKL. V was shortened by 1 base and J by 8 bases, with 8 bases between the two germline ends. This CDR3 spans 12 amino acids.

V is TRBV7-8 and J is TRBJ1-6; 7 bases are shared with TRBD1. The CDR3 has 14 residues. The germline CDR1 and CDR2 sequences are SGHVS and FQNEAQ. Germline trimming cut 1 base from V and 8 bases from J; bases unmatched to any gene: 2. This chain's CDR3 is CASSLEGGDSPLHF. CDR3 sequence (DNA): TGTGCCAGCAGCTTAGAAGGGGGCGATTCACCCCTCCACTTT.

This clone has only a few counts. The chain has TRBV9 and TRBJ1-1; D is perhaps TRBD1 (5 bases). The CDR3 contains 14 residues. Trimming cost V 0 bases and J 2 bases, with 8 bases left between them. Per the germline V gene, CDR1 is SGDLS and CDR2 is YYNGEE. CDR3 region: CASSVGGTNTEAFF. CDR3 coding DNA: TGTGCCAGCAGCGTAGGTGGGACTAACACTGAAGCTTTCTTT.